The 10 T cell receptor beta chains reported below all come from one sample, sequenced in a study of blood T cell repertoires in COVID-19. Only in-frame clones appear in the TCRdb table, and some are missing; sequencing was by immunoSEQ multiplex PCR. Altogether about 210,000 clones are present, roughly 87% being singletons, with the ten largest covering 10%. Sequenced sample: PBMCs or T cells enriched from blood (not recorded which). The source is a man between 18 and 29 years old with acute COVID-19.

This chain connects TRBV7-3 to TRBJ1-1; 9 bases fit TRBD1. The germline V gene encodes CDR1 SGHTA and CDR2 FQGTGA. The CDR3 is 15 amino acids. The V gene end was trimmed by 3 bases and the J gene end by 4 bases; junction bases not matched to a gene: 6. The CDR3 nucleotides read TGTGCCAGCAGCTTTGCCGGGACAGGGTCCACTGAAGCTTTCTTT. Translated, it gives CASSFAGTGSTEAFF.

CDR3 DNA: TGTGCCACCAGCAGACCCATCCGGGACAGGGACTACAATGAGCAGTTCTTC. Its protein product is CATSRPIRDRDYNEQFF. The gene calls are TRBV15 and TRBJ2-1; TRBD1 agrees at 9 bases. The CDR3 spans 17 residues. Per the germline V gene, CDR1 is LNHNV and CDR2 is YYDKDF (reference sequence). The trim removed 2 bases at V and 3 bases at J, leaving 8 bases unmatched.

This chain uses TRBV19 with TRBJ2-7, with TRBD1 identical over 8 bases. In germline, CDR1 is LNHDA, CDR2 SQIVND (reference sequence). V was clipped by 0 bases and J by 2 bases; unmatched bases: 3. This CDR3 region has 15 residues. CDR3 nucleotides: TGTGCCAGTAGTATAGAATGGGACAGGACCTACGAGCAGTACTTC. Translation gives CASSIEWDRTYEQYF.

In the case of this clone: Other DNA sequences from this sample encode an identical CDR3 as well. The CDR3 DNA sequence: TGTGCCAGCAGCTGGTCGTGGGAGAAAGTTGGGGCCAACGTCCTGACTTTC. Translation: CASSWSWEKVGANVLTF. The J gene is TRBJ2-6, the V gene TRBV7-3, with D possibly TRBD2 on 5 matching bases. The V and J ends lost 4 bases and 3 bases respectively, with 16 bases between them. There are 17 residues in the CDR3. The V gene's germline CDR1 is SGHTA and CDR2 FQGTGA. The full variable domain, with the rest looked up from reference TRBV7-3 and TRBJ2-6, is GAGVSQTPSNKVTEKGKYVELRCDPISGHTALYWYRQSLGQGPEFLIYFQGTGAADDSGLPNDRFFAVRPEGSVSTLKIQRTERGDSAVYLCASSWSWEKVGANVLTFGAGSRLTVL.

V gene TRBV5-8 combines with J gene TRBJ1-1; 8 bases map to TRBD1. V shed 3 bases, J shed 0 bases, and the junction held 13 bases outside the gene matches. This CDR3 comprises 18 residues. The germline V gene encodes CDR1 SGHTS and CDR2 YDEGEE. The CDR3, as DNA: TGTGCCAGCAGCTACAACCAAGGACAGGGAACCGTGAACACTGAAGCTTTCTTT. Protein product: CASSYNQGQGTVNTEAFF.

The chain joins TRBV12-3 or TRBV12-4 to TRBJ1-1, with TRBD1 matching over 7 bases. This CDR3 contains 11 residues. J was trimmed by 6 bases and V by 6 bases; bases with no gene match: 1. CDR3 region: CASSQGAEAFF. CDR3 bases: TGTGCCAGCAGCCAGGGGGCTGAAGCTTTCTTT.

The rearrangement links TRBV11-2 to TRBJ2-7, with TRBD2 matching 7 bases. The CDR3 is 13 amino acids. The J segment lost 3 bases and the V segment lost 5 bases, leaving 4 bases of the junction unmatched. Looked up from germline, CDR1 is SGHAT and CDR2 is FQNNGV. The DNA for the CDR3 is TGTGCCAGCAGCCAACGGACTAGCTACGAGCAGTACTTC. Protein sequence: CASSQRTSYEQYF.

The chain couples TRBV2 to TRBJ1-5; 7 positions match TRBD1. The V gene's germline CDR1 is SNHLY and CDR2 FYNNEI. The trim removed 6 bases at V and 0 bases at J, leaving 5 bases unmatched. The CDR3 is 15 amino acids. CDR3 sequence: CASRAGQLSNQPQHF. The CDR3 DNA reads as TGTGCCAGCAGGGCGGGACAGCTTAGCAATCAGCCCCAGCATTTT.

This sequence joins TRBV11-3 and TRBJ2-1; a weak D match, TRBD2 (6 bases). Germline CDR1 SGHNT, CDR2 YENEEA. The CDR3 has 14 amino acids. V lost 3 bases, J lost 9 bases, and 15 bases lay in between. The CDR3 DNA is TGTGCCAGCAGCTTGTCGGGAGTGCGAAGTGAGCAGTTCTTC. Its protein product is CASSLSGVRSEQFF.

The chain employs TRBV24-1 and TRBJ2-7; D perhaps matches TRBD1 (6 bases). The V gene's germline CDR1 is KGHDR and CDR2 SFDVKD. V lost 7 bases and J lost 0, with 15 bases in between. The CDR3 runs to 15 residues. CDR3 DNA: TGTGCCACCAGCGCCGGACAGTTAAGCTCCTACGAGCAGTACTTC. It encodes CATSAGQLSSYEQYF.